This is a list of T cell receptor beta chains from one sample in a study of T cell responses to AZD1222 COVID-19 vaccine. TCRdb's copy holds only in-frame clones and misses some; the assay was immunoSEQ multiplex PCR. The top ten hold less than 15% of the sample, which has 130,000 to 150,000 clones, more than 85% seen once. Source: peripheral blood, taken after recovery from COVID-19. Receptors were obtained from an adult who had recovered from COVID-19. Both conserved end residues are part of each CDR3. The listing skips clone size in some rows; elsewhere it reads once, few, many or a size class.

V: TRBV5-1
size: NA
CDR3: CASSLWTSGSGETQYF

V: TRBV5-1
size: NA
CDR3: CASSPQARDWGDTQYF

V: TRBV7-3
size: NA
CDR3: CASSLKLRAGELFF

V: TRBV6-5
size: NA
CDR3: CASKESLLAKNIQYF

V: TRBV7-6
size: NA
CDR3: CASSLIRTGLGGFPETQYF

V: TRBV24-1
size: NA
CDR3: CATSDFLTGNRTTNEKLFF

V: TRBV3-1/TRBV3-2
size: once
CDR3: CASSQVKTSGLQETQYF

V: TRBV28
size: NA
CDR3: CASSARGRGFSYEQYF

V: TRBV18
size: NA
CDR3: CASSPQLRGTSGGRTGELFF

V: TRBV28
size: NA
CDR3: CASRAGTGGGRPQHF

V: TRBV19
size: NA
CDR3: CASSIVPGNADTQYF

V: TRBV28
size: NA
CDR3: CASIGQNNYGYTF

V: TRBV7-3
size: NA
CDR3: CASSPSGSGYNEQFF

V: TRBV5-1
size: NA
CDR3: CASSLAPGTASGNTIYF

V: TRBV9
size: NA
CDR3: CASSPGLAGELSYEQYF

V: TRBV6-5
size: NA
CDR3: CASSYSGSGGFYEQYF

V: TRBV5-1
size: NA
CDR3: CASSFLGAWGEQYF

V: TRBV28
size: NA
CDR3: CASSLGQTNTEAFF

V: TRBV10-2
size: NA
CDR3: CASSEGLFTDTQYF

V: TRBV5-1
size: NA
CDR3: CASSPGGGRQETQYF

V: TRBV2
size: NA
CDR3: CASSLTGAGSPLHF